Below are 32 T cell receptor beta chains sequenced from a single sample in a study of Graves' ophthalmopathy and Graves' hyperthyroidism. Scientists amplified the TCR beta CDR3 regions from RNA transcripts. RT-PCR was first run with HTBI primers, then multiplex PCR in a second round. From the multiplex PCR reads, TCRdb called clonotypes with MiXCR, one entry per CDR3 protein. Of fewer than 650,000 distinct CDR3 sequences listed, 22% are singletons. Sequencing was carried out using peripheral blood. Receptor source: a woman younger than 30 with stable Graves' hyperthyroidism. Some clones in this sample may be carry-over from other donors' samples.

V and J are TRBV28 and TRBJ2-7; the D gene is possibly TRBD1 (5 bases). V lost 6 bases to trimming and J lost 3 bases, with 12 bases between them. Germline CDR1 is MDHEN and CDR2 is SYDVKM. The CDR3 runs 13 residues. In DNA, the CDR3 is TGTGCCAGCAGCGATACAGGCCGCTACGAGCAGTACTTC. Encoded protein: CASSDTGRYEQYF.

This clonotype was seen more than once but under ten times. This chain joins TRBV2 and TRBJ2-5; 10 bases fit TRBD2. There are 15 residues in the CDR3. Looked up from germline, CDR1 is SNHLY and CDR2 is FYNNEI. After removal of 4 bases from V and 5 bases from J, the junction contained 7 bases not matched to a gene. CDR3 coding DNA: TGTGCCAGCAGTGGAGCGGGGGGGCATAGGGAGACCCAGTACTTC. Amino acids: CASSGAGGHRETQYF.

On this clonotype itself: A much bigger clone sits one base away, suggesting this may be a read error. The chain couples TRBV12-3 or TRBV12-4 to TRBJ2-2; tentatively, D is TRBD1 or TRBD2 (6 bases each). CDR3 length: 14 residues. The CDR3 sequence is CASSFSGVGTEACF. The CDR3 DNA reads as TGTGCCAGCAGTTTCTCAGGGGTCGGGACTGAAGCTTGCTTT.

This clonotype was recorded at least ten times. The genes are TRBV12-3 or TRBV12-4 and TRBJ1-1; weak D call: TRBD1 (6 bases). The CDR3 runs 11 residues. The V end lost 3 bases, the J end lost 10 bases, and 9 bases lay between the germline ends. DNA of the CDR3: TGTGCCAGCAGTTTCGGGGGGCGAGCTTTCTTT. It specifies CASSFGGRAFF.

This clonotype occurred many times. The CDR3 protein is CASSLGTGQQPQHF. The CDR3 nucleotides read TGTGCCAGCAGTTTGGGGACAGGGCAACAGCCCCAGCATTTT. The genes are TRBV28 and TRBJ1-5, with TRBD1 identical over 9 bases. With V trimmed by 3 bases and J by 7 bases, 4 bases remained unmatched. There are 14 residues in the CDR3. The germline V gene has CDR1 MDHEN and CDR2 SYDVKM.

This clonotype was found many times. V gene TRBV7-2 combines with J gene TRBJ2-7; D may be TRBD1 or TRBD2 (6 bases each). Trimming stripped 8 bases from V and 5 bases from J, with 16 bases between. The CDR3 sequence is 13 residues long. Germline CDR1 and CDR2: SGHTA and FQGNSA. The CDR3 loop reads CASGSYREDEQYF. The CDR3 coding sequence is TGTGCCAGCGGAAGTTACAGGGAGGACGAGCAGTACTTC.

This clonotype was observed a single time. The gene calls are TRBV28 and TRBJ2-7, with 11 bases aligning to TRBD2. J gave up 10 bases and V 6 bases, and 8 bases lay outside the gene matches. Germline V lookup: CDR1 MDHEN, CDR2 SYDVKM. The CDR3 spans 13 residues. The CDR3 DNA sequence: TGTGCCAGCAGAGGTAGCGGGAGGGCGGGACAGTACTTC. This translates into CASRGSGRAGQYF.

The chain combines TRBV6-1 with TRBJ2-5, with a tentative D call TRBD2 (5 bases). The CDR3 length is 15 residues. Germline assignment: CDR1 MNHNS and CDR2 SASEGT. V lost 2 bases and J 2 bases, leaving 12 bases between the germline ends. DNA of the CDR3: TGTGCCAGCAGTGAAAGTATTGGGAGTCAAGAGACCCAGTACTTC. This codes for CASSESIGSQETQYF.

A remark on this clonotype: Lacking the conserved final phenylalanine or tryptophan, this CDR3 likely reflects a read error. The DNA of the CDR3 is TGTGCCAGCAGCCCGGGGCCGGTTGGAGCGGGACAAGAGACCCAGTACTCC. As protein: CASSPGPVGAGQETQYS. The rearrangement uses TRBV11-2 and TRBJ2-5; 7 bases are a match to TRBD2. The CDR3 is 17 residues long. Germline-derived CDR1 and CDR2 are SGHAT and FQNNGV. V gave up 5 bases and J gave up 2 bases; unmatched junction bases: 14.

This clonotype was counted many times. The CDR3 loop is CASSYDTWTSLRYGYTF. The CDR3 DNA reads TGTGCCAGCAGTTACGATACTTGGACTTCTTTACGCTATGGCTACACCTTC. The rearrangement joins TRBV6-5 to TRBJ1-2; D is unclear. V dropped 2 bases and J dropped 4 bases, with 20 bases sitting between them. The CDR3 is 17 amino acids. Germline-derived CDR1 and CDR2 are MNHEY and SVGAGI.

This clonotype occurred many times. The CDR3 nucleotides read TGTGCCAGCAGAGGTGACAGTTTAGGTGAAGCTTTCTTT. Protein sequence: CASRGDSLGEAFF. V and J are TRBV2 and TRBJ1-1, with a weak D call TRBD1 (5 bases). The CDR3 extends over 13 amino acids. CDR1 is SNHLY, CDR2 FYNNEI, per germline. V was trimmed by 6 bases and J by 7 bases, leaving 15 bases between them.

This clonotype came up many times. J is TRBJ2-5 and V is TRBV15; D is tentatively TRBD1 or TRBD2 (6 bases each). Per the germline V gene, CDR1 is LNHNV and CDR2 is YYDKDF (reference sequence). Trimming left V 10 bases short and J 3 bases short, with 21 bases between. The CDR3 loop spans 15 amino acids. The CDR3 region has the DNA TGTGCCAGGGGGGAGAGGGGGTGGTTGGAAGAGACCCAGTACTTC. Amino acids: CARGERGWLEETQYF.

This clonotype was counted between two and nine times. The CDR3 is CASTAKGGQGSLMRSYEQYF. CDR3 sequence (DNA): TGTGCCAGCACCGCTAAGGGAGGACAGGGTTCCCTTATGAGGTCCTACGAGCAGTACTTC. The chain is built from TRBV7-9 and TRBJ2-7, with 8 bases identical to TRBD1. This CDR3 region has 20 residues. The V gene end was trimmed by 7 bases and the J gene end by 1 base; junction bases not matched to a gene: 24. Per germline, CDR1 SEHNR and CDR2 FQNEAQ (reference sequence).

This clonotype was seen once. CDR3 loop: CASSLAFSFNTGELFF. CDR3 sequence (DNA): TGCGCCAGCAGCTTGGCCTTCAGTTTTAACACCGGGGAGCTGTTTTTT. The rearrangement links TRBV5-1 to TRBJ2-2; D not resolved. The CDR3 has 16 amino acids. Germline V CDR1 and CDR2: SGHRS, YFSETQ. V dropped 0 bases and J dropped 2 bases, with 11 bases sitting between them. Looking up the rest from reference TRBV5-1 and TRBJ2-2 gives the full variable domain: KAGVTQTPRYLIKTRGQQVTLSCSPISGHRSVSWYQQTPGQGLQFLFEYFSETQRNKGNFPGRFSGRQFSNSRSEMNVSTLELGDSALYLCASSLAFSFNTGELFFGEGSRLTVL.

Many counts were recorded for this clonotype. CDR3 DNA: TGTGCCAGCAGTGTAACAGGGTTGGGAGGGATCTACGAGCAGTACTTC. Its protein product is CASSVTGLGGIYEQYF. The chain recombines TRBV28 with TRBJ2-7; tentatively, D is TRBD2 (7 bases). CDR1 and CDR2 (germline): MDHEN, SYDVKM. The CDR3 length is 16 residues. V was trimmed by 5 bases and J by 3 bases, leaving 20 bases between them.

The chain carries TRBV12-3 or TRBV12-4 and TRBJ1-2; D is ambiguous. V was pared by 8 bases and J by 6 bases, with 19 bases between. This CDR3 contains 14 residues. This CDR3 is CASGFGEERDGYTF. Here the CDR3 DNA reads TGTGCCAGCGGATTCGGAGAGGAAAGAGATGGCTACACCTTC.

There are many counts of this clonotype. The chain employs TRBV6-2 or TRBV6-3 and TRBJ2-7, with D perhaps TRBD2 (6 bases). This CDR3 contains 13 residues. V dropped 7 bases and J dropped 3 bases, with 13 bases sitting between them. CDR1 and CDR2 from the germline V gene are MNHEY and SVGEGT. The CDR3 nucleotides are TGTGCCAGCACCCAGGGAGGACGCTACGAGCAGTACTTC. This encodes CASTQGGRYEQYF.

This clonotype was found many times. The rearrangement links TRBV28 to TRBJ2-2; possibly TRBD1 or TRBD2 for D (6 bases each). CDR1 MDHEN and CDR2 SYDVKM come from the germline V gene. The CDR3 contains 14 residues. Trimming cost V 9 bases and J 4 bases, with 15 bases left between them. DNA of the CDR3: TGTGCCAGTAAACGGGGGCTGAGCACCGGGGAGCTGTTTTTT. Its protein is CASKRGLSTGELFF.

This chain uses TRBV30 with TRBJ2-5; 9 nucleotides agree with TRBD2. V was pared by 8 bases and J by 2 bases, with 9 bases of the junction left unmatched. Germline V CDR1 and CDR2: GTSNPN, SVGIG (reference sequence). This CDR3 is 14 amino acids long. CDR3 DNA sequence: TGTGCCCGGAATAGCGGGGGACTGCAAGAGACCCAGTACTTC. The encoded protein is CARNSGGLQETQYF.

The J gene is TRBJ1-5, the V gene TRBV2; D possibly corresponds to TRBD1 (5 bases). Deletions cut 3 bases from V and 7 bases from J, with 10 bases between. Germline V gene sequence: CDR1 SNHLY, CDR2 FYNNEI. This CDR3 has 13 residues. The CDR3 DNA reads as TGTGCCAGCAGTGATTGGGGGGACCAGCCCCAGCATTTT. Protein: CASSDWGDQPQHF.

This clonotype has a count of ten or more. The V call is TRBV7-2, the J call TRBJ1-6; TRBD1 agrees at 9 bases. V was clipped by 2 bases and J by 10 bases; unmatched bases: 9. From germline, CDR1 is SGHTA and CDR2 FQGNSA. The CDR3 contains 16 residues. CDR3 sequence (DNA): TGTGCCAGCAGCTTAAAAACAGGGGGCGCAGGCTCACCCCTCCACTTT. This translates into CASSLKTGGAGSPLHF.

This clonotype was observed at least ten times. This rearrangement joins TRBV4-2 to TRBJ2-7, with D perhaps matching TRBD2 (5 bases). CDR3 length equals 14 residues. V gave up 3 bases and J gave up 0 bases, with 9 bases separating them. Germline V CDR1 and CDR2: LGHNA, YNFKEQ. The CDR3 is CASSHLRDSYEQYF. The CDR3 coding sequence is TGTGCCAGCAGCCACCTACGGGACTCCTACGAGCAGTACTTC.

This clonotype was seen many times. The chain employs TRBV27 and TRBJ1-1, with D unresolved. The CDR3 has 13 residues. V lost 2 bases, J lost 3 bases, and 7 bases lay in between. Per germline, CDR1 MNHEY and CDR2 SMNVEV (reference sequence). Here the CDR3 reads CASSLTTYTEAFF. The CDR3 nucleotides are TGTGCCAGCAGTTTAACTACGTACACTGAAGCTTTCTTT.

Details on this clonotype: A single base separates this from a much larger clone, so it may be a read error. Lacking the conserved final phenylalanine or tryptophan, this CDR3 likely reflects a read error. The rearrangement joins TRBV27 to TRBJ2-7; D unclear. Germline CDR1 reads MNHEY; CDR2 reads SMNVEV (reference sequence). The CDR3 runs 14 residues. In DNA form, the CDR3 reads TGTGCCAGCAGCCTTATAGTCGGAAGCTACGGGCAGTACTAC. Translating it yields CASSLIVGSYGQYY.

In its sample, this clonotype was seen a few times. This chain connects TRBV7-9 to TRBJ2-2; D is perhaps TRBD1 or TRBD2 (5 bases each). Looked up from germline, CDR1 is SEHNR and CDR2 is FQNEAQ (reference sequence). V lost 4 bases and J 1 base, leaving 10 bases between the germline ends. The CDR3 contains 15 residues. CDR3: CASSSGPQNTGELFF. CDR3 in DNA: TGTGCCAGCAGCTCGGGACCGCAGAACACCGGGGAGCTGTTTTTT.

This clonotype was seen at least ten times. CDR3 in DNA: TGTGCCAGCAGTTTGTCTGCAGTACAGAACACTGAAGCTTTCTTT. Encoded protein: CASSLSAVQNTEAFF. The V call is TRBV28, the J call TRBJ1-1; D is uncertain. This CDR3 has 15 residues. V dropped 3 bases and J dropped 1 base, with 12 bases sitting between them. Germline CDR1 reads MDHEN; CDR2 reads SYDVKM.

This clonotype was seen at least ten times. The chain combines TRBV20-1 with TRBJ1-1; D is perhaps TRBD1 (6 bases). Germline-derived CDR1 and CDR2 are DFQATT and SNEGSKA (reference sequence). CDR3 length: 13 amino acids. The V and J ends lost 6 bases and 9 bases respectively, with 20 bases between them. The CDR3 nucleotides read TGCAGTGCCATCCTTTGGGAGGGGGAAAAAGCTTTCTTT. Its translation: CSAILWEGEKAFF.

This clonotype was counted ten times or more. The V call is TRBV11-1, the J call TRBJ1-2; possibly TRBD1 for D (6 bases). The CDR3 runs to 17 residues. Germline V gives CDR1 SGHAT, CDR2 FQDESV (reference sequence). V lost 10 bases and J 0 bases, leaving 24 bases between the germline ends. CDR3 in amino acids: CATDKGQNLPSNYGYTF. As DNA, the CDR3 is TGTGCCACCGACAAAGGACAGAACCTCCCTTCTAACTATGGCTACACCTTC.

This clonotype has ten or more counts. This chain joins TRBV6-1 and TRBJ1-6; 8 bases match TRBD1. This CDR3 contains 15 residues. V lost 6 bases, J lost 5 bases, and 6 bases stayed unmatched. The germline V gene encodes CDR1 MNHNS and CDR2 SASEGT. The CDR3 protein is CASRTDRDDNSPLHF. Written as DNA, the CDR3 is TGTGCCAGCAGGACGGACAGGGACGATAATTCACCCCTCCACTTT.

At least ten counts were recorded for this clonotype. CDR3 loop: CAISFVTGGKDTEAFF. The CDR3 bases are TGTGCCATCAGTTTCGTGACAGGGGGAAAGGACACTGAAGCTTTCTTT. The chain recombines TRBV10-3 with TRBJ1-1, with 9 bases that match TRBD1. Germline CDR1 ENHRY, CDR2 SYGVKD. The CDR3 runs 16 residues. V was clipped by 5 bases and J by 3 bases; unmatched bases: 10.

This clonotype was detected ten times or more. The chain is built from TRBV10-1 and TRBJ2-2, with 8 bases that match TRBD2. Germline V gene sequence: CDR1 WNHNN, CDR2 SYGVQD (reference sequence). J was trimmed by 1 base and V by 6 bases; bases with no gene match: 7. The CDR3 is made up of 16 amino acids. CDR3 bases: TGCGCCAGCAGCGGGGGGGGACGGATGAACACCGGGGAGCTGTTTTTT. Its translation is CASSGGGRMNTGELFF.

In this sample, this clonotype turned up many times. V gene TRBV29-1 combines with J gene TRBJ2-7; either TRBD1 or TRBD2 may supply D (5 bases each). Deletions cut 6 bases from V and 9 bases from J, with 15 bases between. The CDR3 length is 11 residues. Germline V lookup: CDR1 SQVTM, CDR2 ANQGSEA. In nucleotides, the CDR3 is TGCAGCGTCGCCGACAGTGGAGGGCAGTACTTC. It yields the protein CSVADSGGQYF.